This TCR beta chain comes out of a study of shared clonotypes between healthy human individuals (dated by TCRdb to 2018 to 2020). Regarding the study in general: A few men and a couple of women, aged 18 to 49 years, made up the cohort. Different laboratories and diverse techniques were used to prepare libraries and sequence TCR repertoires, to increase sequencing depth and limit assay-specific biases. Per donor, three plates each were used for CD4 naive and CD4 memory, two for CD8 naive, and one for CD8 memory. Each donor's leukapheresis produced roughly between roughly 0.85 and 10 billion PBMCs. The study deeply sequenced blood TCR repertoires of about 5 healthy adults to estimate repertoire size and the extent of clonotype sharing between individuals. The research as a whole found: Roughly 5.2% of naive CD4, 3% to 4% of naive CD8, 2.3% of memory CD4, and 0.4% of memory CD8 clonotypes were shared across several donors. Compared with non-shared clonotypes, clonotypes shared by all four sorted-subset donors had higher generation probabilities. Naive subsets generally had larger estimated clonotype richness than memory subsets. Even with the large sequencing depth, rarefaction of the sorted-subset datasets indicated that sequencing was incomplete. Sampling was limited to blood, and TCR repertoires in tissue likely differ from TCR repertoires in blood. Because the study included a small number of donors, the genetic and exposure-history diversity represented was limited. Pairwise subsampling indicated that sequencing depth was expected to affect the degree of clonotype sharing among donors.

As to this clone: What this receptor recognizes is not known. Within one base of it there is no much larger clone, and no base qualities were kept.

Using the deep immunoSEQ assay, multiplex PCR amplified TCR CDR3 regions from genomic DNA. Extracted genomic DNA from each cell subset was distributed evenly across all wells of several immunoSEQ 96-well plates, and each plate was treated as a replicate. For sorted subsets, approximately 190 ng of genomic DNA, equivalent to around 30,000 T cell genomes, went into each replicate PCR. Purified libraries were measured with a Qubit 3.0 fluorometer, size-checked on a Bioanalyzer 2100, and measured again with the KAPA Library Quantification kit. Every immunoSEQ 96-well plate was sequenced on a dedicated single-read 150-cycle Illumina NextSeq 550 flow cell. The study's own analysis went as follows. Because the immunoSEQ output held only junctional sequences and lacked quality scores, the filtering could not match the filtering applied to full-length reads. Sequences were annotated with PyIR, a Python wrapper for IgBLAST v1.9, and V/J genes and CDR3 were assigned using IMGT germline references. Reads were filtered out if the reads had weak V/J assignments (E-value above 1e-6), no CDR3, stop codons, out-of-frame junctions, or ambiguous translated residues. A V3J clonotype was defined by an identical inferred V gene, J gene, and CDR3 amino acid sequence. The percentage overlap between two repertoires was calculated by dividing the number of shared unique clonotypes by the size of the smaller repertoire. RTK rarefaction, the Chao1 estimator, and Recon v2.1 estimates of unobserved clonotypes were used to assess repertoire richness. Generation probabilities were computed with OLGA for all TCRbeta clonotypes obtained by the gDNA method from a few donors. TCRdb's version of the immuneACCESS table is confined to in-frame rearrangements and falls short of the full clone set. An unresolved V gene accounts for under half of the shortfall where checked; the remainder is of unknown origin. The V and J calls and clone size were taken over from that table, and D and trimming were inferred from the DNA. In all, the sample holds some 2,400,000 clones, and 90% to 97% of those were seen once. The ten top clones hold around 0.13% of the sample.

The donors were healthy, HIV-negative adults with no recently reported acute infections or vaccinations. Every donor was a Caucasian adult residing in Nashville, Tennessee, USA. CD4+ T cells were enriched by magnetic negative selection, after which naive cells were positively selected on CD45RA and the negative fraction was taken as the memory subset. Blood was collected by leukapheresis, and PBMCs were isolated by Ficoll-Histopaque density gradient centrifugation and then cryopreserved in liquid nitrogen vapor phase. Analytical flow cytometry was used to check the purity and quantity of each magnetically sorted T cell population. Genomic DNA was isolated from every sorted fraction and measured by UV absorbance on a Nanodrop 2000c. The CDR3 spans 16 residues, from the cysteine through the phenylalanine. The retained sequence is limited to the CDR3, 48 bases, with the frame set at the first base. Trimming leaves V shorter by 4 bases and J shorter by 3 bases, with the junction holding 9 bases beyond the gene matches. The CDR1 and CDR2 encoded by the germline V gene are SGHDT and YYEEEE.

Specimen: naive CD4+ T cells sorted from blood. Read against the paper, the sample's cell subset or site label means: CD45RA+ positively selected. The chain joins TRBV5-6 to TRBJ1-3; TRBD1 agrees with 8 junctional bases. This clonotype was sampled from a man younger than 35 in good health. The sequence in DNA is TGTGCCAGCAGCGGGACCACAGGGGGTCTTGGAAACACCATATATTTT. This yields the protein CASSGTTGGLGNTIYF. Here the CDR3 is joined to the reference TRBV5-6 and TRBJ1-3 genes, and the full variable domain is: DAGVTQSPTHLIKTRGQQVTLRCSPKSGHDTVSWYQQALGQGPQFIFQYYEEEERQRGNFPDRFSGHQFPNYSSELNVNALLLGDSALYLCASSGTTGGLGNTIYFGEGSWLTVV.